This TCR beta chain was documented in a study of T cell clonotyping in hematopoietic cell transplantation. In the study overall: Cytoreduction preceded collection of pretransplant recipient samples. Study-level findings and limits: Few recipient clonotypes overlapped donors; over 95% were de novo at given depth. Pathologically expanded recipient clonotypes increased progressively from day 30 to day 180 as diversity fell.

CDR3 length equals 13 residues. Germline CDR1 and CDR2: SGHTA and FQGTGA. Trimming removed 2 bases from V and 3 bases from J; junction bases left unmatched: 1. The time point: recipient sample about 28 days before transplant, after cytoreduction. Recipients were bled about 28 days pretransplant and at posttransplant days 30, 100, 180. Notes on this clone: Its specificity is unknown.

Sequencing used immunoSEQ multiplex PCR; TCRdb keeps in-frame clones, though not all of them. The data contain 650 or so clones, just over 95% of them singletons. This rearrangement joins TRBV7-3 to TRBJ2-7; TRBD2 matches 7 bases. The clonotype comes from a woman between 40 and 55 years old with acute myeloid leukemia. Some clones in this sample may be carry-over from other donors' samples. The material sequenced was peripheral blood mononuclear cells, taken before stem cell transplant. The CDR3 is CASSLSGGYEQYF. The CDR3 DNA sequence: TGTGCCAGCAGCTTATCGGGGGGCTACGAGCAGTACTTC.